These T cell receptor beta chains were read from a single sample in a study of blood T cell repertoires in COVID-19. This table comes from immunoSEQ multiplex PCR, and its TCRdb copy is limited to in-frame clones, with some not included. This sample yields 180,000 or so clones, of which around 80% are seen a single time; approximately 11% belongs to the top ten. Sequences were obtained from PBMCs or T cells enriched from blood (not recorded which). All receptors derive from a man aged 45-65 years who had recovered from COVID-19. Both conserved end residues are part of each CDR3. A D gene is named only where the DNA matches it firmly. Some rows mark clone size as missing; the rest say once, few, many or name a class of expanded clone.

clone_size | d_call | j_call | v_call | cdr3_aa | cdr3_nt
- | - | TRBJ2-1 | TRBV28 | CASSFGPGYRESDNEQFF | TGTGCCAGCAGTTTTGGCCCCGGTTACAGGGAGAGTGACAATGAGCAGTTCTTC
- | - | TRBJ1-2 | TRBV24-1 | CATSDPGQPGSGYTF | TGTGCCACCAGTGATCCAGGACAGCCGGGGAGTGGCTACACCTTC
- | TRBD2 | TRBJ2-7 | TRBV2 | CASSERDYYEQYF | TGTGCCAGCAGTGAGCGGGACTACTACGAGCAGTACTTC
- | TRBD2 | TRBJ2-7 | TRBV5-1 | CASSFTSGNYEQYF | TGCGCCAGCAGCTTTACTAGCGGGAACTACGAGCAGTACTTC
- | - | TRBJ1-5 | TRBV23-1 | CASSPQGHVSNQPQHF | TGCGCCAGCAGTCCTCAGGGACACGTAAGCAATCAGCCCCAGCATTTT
- | - | TRBJ2-7 | TRBV6-5 | CASSPPGRAGQYF | TGTGCCAGCAGTCCCCCCGGCAGGGCGGGACAGTACTTC
- | TRBD1 | TRBJ1-2 | TRBV19 | CASTSGGRSNYGYTF | TGTGCCAGTACCTCAGGGGGCCGATCTAACTATGGCTACACCTTC
- | - | TRBJ1-1 | TRBV20-1 | CSASSVRMNTEAFF | TGCAGTGCTAGTTCGGTCAGGATGAACACTGAAGCTTTCTTT
- | - | TRBJ1-4 | TRBV5-8 | CASRQYQNEKLFF | TGTGCCAGCAGACAGTACCAGAATGAAAAACTGTTTTTT
few | TRBD1 | TRBJ1-3 | TRBV18 | CASSSDRVGGGNTIYF | TGTGCCAGCTCATCCGACAGGGTCGGCGGTGGAAACACCATATATTTT
few | - | TRBJ1-6 | TRBV5-8 | CASSFGQRSNSPLHF | TGTGCCAGCAGCTTTGGACAGAGGAGTAATTCACCCCTCCACTTT
once | - | TRBJ1-2 | TRBV6-5 | CASSSLVGLGYTF | TGTGCCAGCAGTTCCCTAGTGGGGCTAGGCTACACCTTC
few | TRBD2 | TRBJ2-5 | TRBV29-1 | CSVESSGSEETQYF | TGCAGCGTTGAGTCTAGCGGGTCCGAAGAGACCCAGTACTTC
- | TRBD1 | TRBJ1-5 | TRBV5-6 | CASSTRTGVVGNQPQHF | TGTGCCAGCAGCACCAGGACAGGGGTCGTCGGCAATCAGCCCCAGCATTTT
once | TRBD1 | TRBJ2-1 | TRBV19 | CASSIFTGALYNEQFF | TGTGCCAGTAGTATTTTTACAGGGGCTCTCTACAATGAGCAGTTCTTC
- | - | TRBJ1-1 | TRBV28 | CASRSSIATEAFF | TGTGCCAGCAGAAGCTCTATCGCCACTGAAGCTTTCTTT
- | TRBD1 | TRBJ2-2 | TRBV7-9 | CASRTGTGGTGELFF | TGTGCCAGCAGGACCGGGACAGGGGGCACCGGGGAGCTGTTTTTT
- | TRBD1 | TRBJ2-5 | TRBV24-1 | CATSDLTGTDQETQYF | TGTGCCACCAGTGATTTGACCGGGACAGACCAAGAGACCCAGTACTTC
- | TRBD1 | TRBJ2-7 | TRBV5-4 | CASSTGQGPYEQYF | TGTGCCAGCAGCACCGGACAGGGGCCCTACGAGCAGTACTTC
- | TRBD1 | TRBJ2-7 | TRBV5-1 | CASSLGQGTYYEQYF | TGCGCCAGCAGCTTGGGACAGGGCACCTACTACGAGCAGTACTTC
- | - | TRBJ2-1 | TRBV19 | CASGGPPPRGSYNEQFF | TGTGCCAGTGGCGGCCCACCCCCCCGCGGCTCCTACAATGAGCAGTTCTTC
- | - | TRBJ2-3 | TRBV6-2/TRBV6-3 | CASSSPRDTTDTQYF | TGTGCCAGCAGTTCTCCCCGGGACACGACAGATACGCAGTATTTT
- | - | TRBJ2-1 | TRBV7-6 | CASSLLPQGGLAGSEQFF | TGTGCCAGCAGCCTGCTGCCACAGGGCGGGCTAGCTGGAAGTGAGCAGTTCTTC
- | TRBD2 | TRBJ2-3 | TRBV24-1 | CATSDPGLAGATDTQYF | TGTGCCACCAGTGACCCGGGACTAGCGGGAGCTACAGATACGCAGTATTTT
few | - | TRBJ2-3 | TRBV28 | CASSDPGRYGDTQYF | TGTGCCAGCAGCGACCCGGGTCGTTACGGAGATACGCAGTATTTT
once | - | TRBJ2-1 | TRBV11-2 | CASSSPQGQQQFF | TGTGCCAGCAGCTCCCCACAGGGCCAGCAGCAGTTCTTC
- | TRBD2 | TRBJ2-1 | TRBV5-5 | CASSLVLRGVSSYNEQFF | TGTGCCAGCAGCTTGGTTTTGCGGGGGGTAAGCTCCTACAATGAGCAGTTCTTC
- | - | TRBJ1-2 | TRBV14 | CASSHGLRGYTF | TGTGCCAGCAGCCACGGCCTGAGGGGCTACACCTTC
- | - | TRBJ2-7 | TRBV2 | CASSENTGGSYEQYF | TGTGCCAGCAGTGAAAATACAGGAGGGTCCTACGAGCAGTACTTC
- | TRBD2 | TRBJ2-7 | TRBV19 | CASSTPAGGPGSYEQYF | TGTGCCAGTAGTACCCCAGCGGGAGGGCCAGGCTCCTACGAGCAGTACTTC
- | - | TRBJ1-1 | TRBV28 | CASGGYGTEAFF | TGTGCCAGCGGGGGCTATGGCACTGAAGCTTTCTTT
- | TRBD1 | TRBJ1-2 | TRBV6-1 | CASSELQGTAGGYTF | TGTGCCAGCAGTGAGTTACAGGGGACTGCCGGTGGCTACACCTTC
- | - | TRBJ2-7 | TRBV28 | CASSLNYEQYF | TGTGCCAGCAGTCTAAACTACGAGCAGTACTTC
- | TRBD1 | TRBJ1-5 | TRBV23-1 | CASTGVYSNQPQHF | TGCGCCAGTACAGGGGTTTATAGCAATCAGCCCCAGCATTTT
- | - | TRBJ2-5 | TRBV7-2 | CASSPSGNRETQYF | TGTGCCAGCAGCCCCTCCGGTAATCGGGAGACCCAGTACTTC
- | - | TRBJ2-5 | TRBV5-1 | CASSLPRTPDQETQYF | TGCGCCAGCAGCTTGCCGCGGACACCGGACCAAGAGACCCAGTACTTC
- | TRBD2 | TRBJ2-1 | TRBV7-3 | CASSGTSGKYNEQFF | TGTGCCAGCAGCGGGACTAGCGGGAAATACAATGAGCAGTTCTTC
- | TRBD1 | TRBJ2-5 | TRBV7-9 | CASSTGQAQETQYF | TGTGCCAGCAGCACCGGACAGGCTCAAGAGACCCAGTACTTC
many | TRBD1 | TRBJ1-5 | TRBV6-1 | CASSGTGGRQPQHF | TGTGCCAGCAGTGGGACAGGGGGCCGGCAGCCCCAGCATTTT
- | TRBD1 | TRBJ2-7 | TRBV30 | CAWAWDRTSYEQYF | TGTGCCTGGGCCTGGGACAGGACTTCTTACGAGCAGTACTTC
- | TRBD1 | TRBJ1-4 | TRBV7-8 | CASGSPGQSLLLFF | TGTGCCAGCGGGTCCCCGGGACAGTCCCTCTTGCTGTTTTTT
- | TRBD1 | TRBJ2-3 | TRBV7-2 | CASSQRRTGQGSDTQYF | TGTGCCAGCAGCCAACGACGGACAGGGCAAGGTTCAGATACGCAGTATTTT
- | TRBD2 | TRBJ2-3 | TRBV6-1 | CASSGNSAGGLGDTQYF | TGTGCCAGCAGTGGTAACTCCGCGGGAGGGCTGGGAGATACGCAGTATTTT
once | - | TRBJ1-2 | TRBV7-3 | CASSSPGGSYGYTF | TGTGCCAGCAGCTCCCCTGGCGGTAGCTATGGCTACACCTTC
- | TRBD1 | TRBJ2-2 | TRBV19 | CASSIVWSGTGRFGGPGELFF | TGTGCCAGTAGTATAGTTTGGTCGGGGACAGGGAGGTTCGGCGGTCCCGGGGAGCTGTTTTTT
few | - | TRBJ1-1 | TRBV5-5 | CASSFLANTEAFF | TGTGCCAGCAGCTTCTTGGCGAACACTGAAGCTTTCTTT
- | - | TRBJ1-1 | TRBV5-4 | CASSPAGGANTEAFF | TGTGCCAGCAGCCCGGCGGGGGGGGCGAACACTGAAGCTTTCTTT
- | - | TRBJ1-5 | TRBV19 | CASSIHTEINQPQHF | TGTGCCAGTAGTATACATACAGAGATCAATCAGCCCCAGCATTTT
- | TRBD1 | TRBJ2-7 | TRBV7-3 | CASSWGTGGYEQYF | TGTGCCAGCAGCTGGGGGACAGGGGGCTACGAGCAGTACTTC
- | - | TRBJ1-4 | TRBV6-2/TRBV6-3 | CASSDPGLPNEKLFF | TGTGCCAGCAGTGATCCGGGACTCCCTAATGAAAAACTGTTTTTT
- | - | TRBJ2-3 | TRBV28 | CASSPLSESGTQYF | TGTGCCAGCAGCCCGCTCAGTGAGTCGGGTACGCAGTATTTT
- | TRBD2 | TRBJ2-1 | TRBV7-8 | CASSRGTSGRRVGNEQFF | TGTGCCAGCAGCCGAGGGACTAGCGGGAGGAGAGTGGGTAATGAGCAGTTCTTC
- | TRBD1 | TRBJ1-2 | TRBV19 | CASSASTGGYGYTF | TGTGCCAGTAGTGCGTCGACAGGGGGTTATGGCTACACCTTC
once | TRBD1 | TRBJ1-6 | TRBV10-3 | CAISYGTDMSPLHF | TGTGCCATCAGTTACGGGACAGATATGTCACCCCTCCACTTT